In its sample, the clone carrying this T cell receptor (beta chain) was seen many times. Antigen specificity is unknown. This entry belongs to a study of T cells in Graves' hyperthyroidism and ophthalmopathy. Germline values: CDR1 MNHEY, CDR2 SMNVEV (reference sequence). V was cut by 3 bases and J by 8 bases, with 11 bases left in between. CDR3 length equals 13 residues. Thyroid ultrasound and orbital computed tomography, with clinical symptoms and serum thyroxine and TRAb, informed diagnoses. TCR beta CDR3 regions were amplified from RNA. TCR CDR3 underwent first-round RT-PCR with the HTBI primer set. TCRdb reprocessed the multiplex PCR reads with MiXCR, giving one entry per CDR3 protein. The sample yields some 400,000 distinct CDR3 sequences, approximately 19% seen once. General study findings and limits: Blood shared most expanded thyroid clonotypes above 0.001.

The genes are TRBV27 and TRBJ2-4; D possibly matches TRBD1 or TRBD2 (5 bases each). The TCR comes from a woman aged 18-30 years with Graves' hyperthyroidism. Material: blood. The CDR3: CASSFMGDDIQYF. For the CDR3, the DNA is TGTGCCAGCAGTTTTATGGGGGACGACATTCAGTACTTC.